These T cell receptor beta chains were read from a single sample in a study of shared clonotypes between healthy human individuals. Profiled with immunoSEQ multiplex PCR; TCRdb holds only in-frame clones, not every one. Of about 2,100,000 clones in the sample, roughly 91% were seen once. The source material was naive CD8+ T cells from PBMCs. The receptors derive from a man younger than 35 in good health. Some clones in this sample may be carry-over from other donors' samples. The CDR3 runs from the conserved cysteine through the conserved F or W. The D gene is left open where the match is weak.

v_gene: TRBV9
j_gene: TRBJ2-1
d_gene: NA
CDR3nt: TGTGCCAGCAGCGTATGGGTGGGCCAAAAAGATGAGCAGTTCTTC
CDR3aa: CASSVWVGQKDEQFF

v_gene: TRBV27
j_gene: TRBJ2-1
d_gene: NA
CDR3nt: TGTGCCAGCAGTTTATCCTCTTACCCCCATGAGCAGTTCTTC
CDR3aa: CASSLSSYPHEQFF

v_gene: TRBV10-3
j_gene: TRBJ2-3
d_gene: NA
CDR3nt: TGTGCCATCAGTGACCGACAGGAGACAGATACGCAGTATTTT
CDR3aa: CAISDRQETDTQYF

v_gene: TRBV6-1
j_gene: TRBJ1-5
d_gene: NA
CDR3nt: TGTGCCAGCAGCCGCAGGAGTAGCAATCAGCCCCAGCATTTT
CDR3aa: CASSRRSSNQPQHF

v_gene: TRBV4-3
j_gene: TRBJ1-1
d_gene: NA
CDR3nt: TGCGCCAGCAGCCAAGTCATAGGGCGTGGGTACACTGAAGCTTTCTTT
CDR3aa: CASSQVIGRGYTEAFF

v_gene: TRBV2
j_gene: TRBJ2-7
d_gene: NA
CDR3nt: TGTGCCAGCAGTCTGGGAAGTTCCGAGCAGTACTTC
CDR3aa: CASSLGSSEQYF

v_gene: TRBV25-1
j_gene: TRBJ2-7
d_gene: NA
CDR3nt: TGTGCCAGCAAGGGTGGAAAGGACGAGCAGTACTTC
CDR3aa: CASKGGKDEQYF

v_gene: TRBV28
j_gene: TRBJ2-7
d_gene: TRBD2
CDR3nt: TGTGCCACCATCCGACTAGCGGGGACCTACGAGCAGTACTTC
CDR3aa: CATIRLAGTYEQYF

v_gene: TRBV21-1
j_gene: TRBJ1-5
d_gene: NA
CDR3nt: TGTGCCAGCGGGATCCCGACAGGCCGACACAATAGCAATCAGCCCCAGCATTTT
CDR3aa: CASGIPTGRHNSNQPQHF

v_gene: TRBV27
j_gene: TRBJ1-2
d_gene: NA
CDR3nt: TGTGCCAGCAGTCTGTCCGGACTTGGGAAGGGCTACACCTTC
CDR3aa: CASSLSGLGKGYTF

v_gene: TRBV6-1
j_gene: TRBJ2-3
d_gene: TRBD1
CDR3nt: TGTGCCAGCAGCGGGACAGACTTCAACCCAGATACGCAGTATTTT
CDR3aa: CASSGTDFNPDTQYF

v_gene: TRBV30
j_gene: TRBJ2-7
d_gene: NA
CDR3nt: TGTGCCTGGAGTCCCGATTTGACGGCCTACGAGCAGTACTTC
CDR3aa: CAWSPDLTAYEQYF

v_gene: TRBV27
j_gene: TRBJ2-7
d_gene: NA
CDR3nt: TGTGCCAGCAGTTTACACGGCTCCTACGAGCAGTACTTC
CDR3aa: CASSLHGSYEQYF

v_gene: TRBV28
j_gene: TRBJ2-7
d_gene: NA
CDR3nt: TGTGCCAGCAGGCTCCTTGCAGGGACCATCTACGAGCAGTACTTC
CDR3aa: CASRLLAGTIYEQYF

v_gene: TRBV12-5
j_gene: TRBJ1-1
d_gene: NA
CDR3nt: TGTGCTAGTGGTTTGGACAGGGTTACTGAAGCTTTCTTT
CDR3aa: CASGLDRVTEAFF

v_gene: TRBV11-2
j_gene: TRBJ2-7
d_gene: NA
CDR3nt: TGTGCCAGCAGCTTAGATCTCGGACAGTGGACGAGCTCCTACGAGCAGTACTTC
CDR3aa: CASSLDLGQWTSSYEQYF

v_gene: TRBV27
j_gene: TRBJ1-5
d_gene: NA
CDR3nt: TGTGCCAGCAGTTTGAGCCCGGATAGCAATCAGCCCCAGCATTTT
CDR3aa: CASSLSPDSNQPQHF

v_gene: TRBV9
j_gene: TRBJ2-3
d_gene: TRBD2
CDR3nt: TGTGCCAGCAGCGTAACCGGGACTAGCGGGAGTCTCGATAGAGATACGCAGTATTTT
CDR3aa: CASSVTGTSGSLDRDTQYF

v_gene: TRBV28
j_gene: TRBJ2-1
d_gene: NA
CDR3nt: TGTGCCAGCAGTTTTTATCTGGGGACTTCCTACAATGAGCAGTTCTTC
CDR3aa: CASSFYLGTSYNEQFF

v_gene: TRBV10-2
j_gene: TRBJ2-7
d_gene: TRBD1
CDR3nt: TGCGCCAGCAGTCCAGGGGGAAGTGGCTACGAGCAGTACTTC
CDR3aa: CASSPGGSGYEQYF